These T cell receptor beta chains were read from a single sample in a study of CD8 T cells in ankylosing spondylitis. TCRdb re-derived calls from the 5' RACE reads in MiXCR, one entry per CDR3 protein. The sample carries around 280,000 distinct CDR3 sequences, around 19% recorded once. The sequencing input was blood, either unsorted or a sorted T cell fraction (not recorded which). The origin of the receptors is a male donor with ankylosing spondylitis or in good health (not recorded which). Each CDR3 is given with its conserved first and last residue. The order of the fields is clone size, D gene, V gene, J gene, CDR3 DNA, CDR3 protein. D genes are given only for firm matches. The size field is filled for only some rows; it gives once, few, many or a size class.

clone size: few
D gene: TRBD1
V gene: TRBV12-3/TRBV12-4
J gene: TRBJ1-1
CDR3 DNA: TGTGCCAGCAGTCCACGGACAGGGGGCATCACTGAAGCTTTCTTT
CDR3 protein: CASSPRTGGITEAFF

clone size: many
D gene: TRBD1
V gene: TRBV20-1
J gene: TRBJ2-5
CDR3 DNA: TGCAGTGCTGAGCCCGGGACAGGAAAAGAGACCCAGTACTTC
CDR3 protein: CSAEPGTGKETQYF

clone size: few
D gene: TRBD2
V gene: TRBV20-1
J gene: TRBJ2-1
CDR3 DNA: TGCAGTGCTCCGACTAGCGGGACTCACAATGAGCAGTTCTTC
CDR3 protein: CSAPTSGTHNEQFF

clone size: .
D gene: .
V gene: TRBV7-9
J gene: TRBJ2-3
CDR3 DNA: TGTGCCAGCAGCTTCGGGACCACCCTCACAGATACGCAGTATTTT
CDR3 protein: CASSFGTTLTDTQYF

clone size: .
D gene: .
V gene: TRBV20-1
J gene: TRBJ1-1
CDR3 DNA: TGCAGTGCTAGAGATCCGGGGGGGGCCACTGAAGCTTTCTTT
CDR3 protein: CSARDPGGATEAFF

clone size: many
D gene: .
V gene: TRBV29-1
J gene: TRBJ1-5
CDR3 DNA: TGCAGCGTTCTGACAGCTAGCAATCAGCCCCAGCATTTT
CDR3 protein: CSVLTASNQPQHF

clone size: few
D gene: .
V gene: TRBV6-5
J gene: TRBJ1-4
CDR3 DNA: TGTGCCAGCAGTTACCGGGCGCTCGGGAGGGGTGAAAAACTGTTTTTT
CDR3 protein: CASSYRALGRGEKLFF

clone size: few
D gene: .
V gene: TRBV12-3/TRBV12-4
J gene: TRBJ1-5
CDR3 DNA: TGTGCCAGCAGTTTAGATTGGGGGATCCCTGGCCAGCCCCAGCATTTT
CDR3 protein: CASSLDWGIPGQPQHF

clone size: many
D gene: .
V gene: TRBV15
J gene: TRBJ1-4
CDR3 DNA: TGTGCCACCAGCAGATACAGCGGGAACGAAAAACTGTTTTTT
CDR3 protein: CATSRYSGNEKLFF

clone size: .
D gene: .
V gene: TRBV5-1
J gene: TRBJ2-3
CDR3 DNA: TGCGCCAGCAGCTTGGAAGGTCAGCCCACAGATACGCAGTATTTT
CDR3 protein: CASSLEGQPTDTQYF

clone size: .
D gene: TRBD1
V gene: TRBV5-1
J gene: TRBJ1-4
CDR3 DNA: TGCGCCAGCAGCCCATGGACAGGAACAAGGGCAACTAATGAAAAACTGTTTTTT
CDR3 protein: CASSPWTGTRATNEKLFF

clone size: .
D gene: TRBD1
V gene: TRBV7-9
J gene: TRBJ1-2
CDR3 DNA: TGTGCCAGCAGCTTATCAGGGACAGGCTATGGCTACACCTTC
CDR3 protein: CASSLSGTGYGYTF

clone size: .
D gene: TRBD2
V gene: TRBV10-3
J gene: TRBJ2-3
CDR3 DNA: TGTGCCATCAGGGGGACTAGCGGGGGGTCAGATACGCAGTATTTT
CDR3 protein: CAIRGTSGGSDTQYF

clone size: many
D gene: TRBD1
V gene: TRBV10-3
J gene: TRBJ1-5
CDR3 DNA: TGTGCCACCGGGAGAGCAGGGGGAGATCAGCCCCAGCATTTT
CDR3 protein: CATGRAGGDQPQHF

clone size: .
D gene: TRBD2
V gene: TRBV6-1
J gene: TRBJ2-1
CDR3 DNA: TGTGCCAGCAGGTTCAGCGGGAGGGAGGTTAATGAGCAGTTCTTC
CDR3 protein: CASRFSGREVNEQFF

clone size: few
D gene: .
V gene: TRBV29-1
J gene: TRBJ2-3
CDR3 DNA: TGCAGCGTTGCCCCCATTCCCACAGATACGCAGTATTTT
CDR3 protein: CSVAPIPTDTQYF

clone size: .
D gene: TRBD1
V gene: TRBV2
J gene: TRBJ1-4
CDR3 DNA: TGTGCCAGCAGCGCTGACAGGGGCGGCGGAAAACTGTTTTTT
CDR3 protein: CASSADRGGGKLFF

clone size: few
D gene: TRBD1
V gene: TRBV27
J gene: TRBJ1-4
CDR3 DNA: TGTGCCAGCAGCGCGATCACCGGGACAGGTATCGAAAAACTGTTTTTT
CDR3 protein: CASSAITGTGIEKLFF

clone size: few
D gene: .
V gene: TRBV12-3/TRBV12-4
J gene: TRBJ2-5
CDR3 DNA: TGTGCCAGCAGTTCCGATCGGGGAGGTGGAGAGACCCAGTACTTC
CDR3 protein: CASSSDRGGGETQYF

clone size: many
D gene: .
V gene: TRBV28
J gene: TRBJ2-5
CDR3 DNA: TGTGCCAGCAGTCGCCGACAGGCGGGAGAGACCCAGTACTTC
CDR3 protein: CASSRRQAGETQYF

clone size: .
D gene: TRBD1
V gene: TRBV9
J gene: TRBJ1-6
CDR3 DNA: TGTGCCAGCAGCGCCTTACAGGGGGCAAATTCACCCCTCCACTTT
CDR3 protein: CASSALQGANSPLHF

clone size: .
D gene: .
V gene: TRBV6-1
J gene: TRBJ1-5
CDR3 DNA: TGTGCCAGCAGAACACAGGGTAGCAATCAGCCCCAGCATTTT
CDR3 protein: CASRTQGSNQPQHF

clone size: few
D gene: TRBD1
V gene: TRBV5-1
J gene: TRBJ2-3
CDR3 DNA: TGCGCCAGCAGCTTGGCCGGGCAGGGGGTTTTAGATACGCAGTATTTT
CDR3 protein: CASSLAGQGVLDTQYF

clone size: .
D gene: TRBD2
V gene: TRBV5-5
J gene: TRBJ2-3
CDR3 DNA: TGTGCCAGCAGCTTCACAAGGACTAGCGGGGACACAGATACGCAGTATTTT
CDR3 protein: CASSFTRTSGDTDTQYF

clone size: few
D gene: .
V gene: TRBV6-1
J gene: TRBJ1-5
CDR3 DNA: TGTGCCAGCACCCTCCGGGCCGTTCATAGCAATCAGCCCCAGCATTTT
CDR3 protein: CASTLRAVHSNQPQHF

clone size: many
D gene: .
V gene: TRBV6-8
J gene: TRBJ1-1
CDR3 DNA: TGTGCCAGCAGGCCAGGGGAAGGGACTGAAGCTTTCTTT
CDR3 protein: CASRPGEGTEAFF

clone size: .
D gene: .
V gene: TRBV7-3
J gene: TRBJ2-2
CDR3 DNA: TGTGCCAGCAGCTTAGGGACTGCCGGGGAGCTGTTTTTT
CDR3 protein: CASSLGTAGELFF

clone size: .
D gene: TRBD1
V gene: TRBV5-1
J gene: TRBJ2-2
CDR3 DNA: TGCGCCAGCAGGACACAGGGGGATAACGGGGAGCTGTTTTTT
CDR3 protein: CASRTQGDNGELFF

clone size: .
D gene: TRBD1
V gene: TRBV3-1
J gene: TRBJ1-6
CDR3 DNA: TGTGCCAGCAGTAGGGACAGGGGGGAAATTTCACCCCTCCACTTT
CDR3 protein: CASSRDRGEISPLHF

clone size: .
D gene: .
V gene: TRBV28
J gene: TRBJ2-3
CDR3 DNA: TGTGCCAACACACGGGCGAACACAGATACGCAGTATTTT
CDR3 protein: CANTRANTDTQYF

clone size: .
D gene: .
V gene: TRBV3-1
J gene: TRBJ1-2
CDR3 DNA: TGTGCCAGCAGCCTGGGACACACTTATGGCTACACCTTC
CDR3 protein: CASSLGHTYGYTF

clone size: .
D gene: .
V gene: TRBV20-1
J gene: TRBJ2-2
CDR3 DNA: TGCAGTGCTAGAGACCAAAGCCTCCGGGAGCTGTTTTTT
CDR3 protein: CSARDQSLRELFF

clone size: .
D gene: TRBD1
V gene: TRBV2
J gene: TRBJ1-2
CDR3 DNA: TGTGCCAGCAGTTCTGGGACAGGGGTCGTCGGCTACACCTTC
CDR3 protein: CASSSGTGVVGYTF

clone size: .
D gene: .
V gene: TRBV20-1
J gene: TRBJ1-1
CDR3 DNA: TGCAGTGCTAGGAGGACTGAAGCTTTCTTT
CDR3 protein: CSARRTEAFF

clone size: few
D gene: TRBD2
V gene: TRBV29-1
J gene: TRBJ2-2
CDR3 DNA: TGCAGCGTTGGGATAGCGGGAGGCACCGGGGAGCTGTTTTTT
CDR3 protein: CSVGIAGGTGELFF

clone size: few
D gene: .
V gene: TRBV4-1
J gene: TRBJ2-2
CDR3 DNA: TGCGCCAGCAGCCCCAAGGCCGCTCCCCTAACCGGGGAGCTGTTTTTT
CDR3 protein: CASSPKAAPLTGELFF

clone size: few
D gene: TRBD2
V gene: TRBV5-1
J gene: TRBJ2-1
CDR3 DNA: TGCGCCAGCAGCTTGGATACTAGCGGGAGGGGTGAGCAGTTCTTC
CDR3 protein: CASSLDTSGRGEQFF

clone size: .
D gene: TRBD1
V gene: TRBV3-1
J gene: TRBJ1-4
CDR3 DNA: TGTGCCAGCAGCCGCCTGGGACAGGTCCATGAAAAACTGTTTTTT
CDR3 protein: CASSRLGQVHEKLFF

clone size: many
D gene: .
V gene: TRBV7-2
J gene: TRBJ1-6
CDR3 DNA: TGTGCCAGCAGCATCGGCAGGGTCTCACCCCTCCACTTT
CDR3 protein: CASSIGRVSPLHF

clone size: .
D gene: .
V gene: TRBV24-1
J gene: TRBJ1-1
CDR3 DNA: TGTGCCACCAGTGATTTTACGGGCACTGAAGCTTTCTTT
CDR3 protein: CATSDFTGTEAFF

clone size: .
D gene: TRBD2
V gene: TRBV29-1
J gene: TRBJ2-1
CDR3 DNA: TGCAGCGTAGTAGGGACTAGCGGGACCCTGTACAATGAGCAGTTCTTC
CDR3 protein: CSVVGTSGTLYNEQFF

clone size: .
D gene: .
V gene: TRBV12-3/TRBV12-4
J gene: TRBJ2-2
CDR3 DNA: TGTGCCAGCAGTTTACTAGCGAACACCGGGGAGCTGTTTTTT
CDR3 protein: CASSLLANTGELFF

clone size: .
D gene: TRBD1
V gene: TRBV4-1
J gene: TRBJ2-5
CDR3 DNA: TGCGCCAGCAGCCAGACAGGGGGCAACCAAGAGACCCAGTACTTC
CDR3 protein: CASSQTGGNQETQYF

clone size: .
D gene: .
V gene: TRBV27
J gene: TRBJ2-3
CDR3 DNA: TGTGCCAGCAGTTTATCGGTTGTTAAGGGAGATACGCAGTATTTT
CDR3 protein: CASSLSVVKGDTQYF

clone size: many
D gene: .
V gene: TRBV5-1
J gene: TRBJ1-1
CDR3 DNA: TGCGCCAGCAGCATGGGACACCGTGAAGCTTTCTTT
CDR3 protein: CASSMGHREAFF

clone size: .
D gene: .
V gene: TRBV5-1
J gene: TRBJ2-1
CDR3 DNA: TGCGCCAGCAGCTTGGATGGGGCACGATACAATGAGCAGTTCTTC
CDR3 protein: CASSLDGARYNEQFF

clone size: .
D gene: .
V gene: TRBV12-3/TRBV12-4
J gene: TRBJ1-2
CDR3 DNA: TGTGCCAGCAGTCAGGACACATACGATGGCTACACCTTC
CDR3 protein: CASSQDTYDGYTF

clone size: .
D gene: .
V gene: TRBV6-1
J gene: TRBJ1-5
CDR3 DNA: TGTGCCAGCAGTGAAGACGGCTGGGGGGCTCAAGGGAGCAATCAGCCCCAGCATTTT
CDR3 protein: CASSEDGWGAQGSNQPQHF

clone size: many
D gene: .
V gene: TRBV11-1
J gene: TRBJ1-1
CDR3 DNA: TGTGCCAGCAGCCCGACAATAATGAACACTGAAGCTTTCTTT
CDR3 protein: CASSPTIMNTEAFF

clone size: few
D gene: .
V gene: TRBV25-1
J gene: TRBJ1-6
CDR3 DNA: TGTGCCAGCAGGGACGCCCTGGGGGGTTCACCCCTCCACTTT
CDR3 protein: CASRDALGGSPLHF

clone size: .
D gene: TRBD2
V gene: TRBV2
J gene: TRBJ2-1
CDR3 DNA: TGTGCCAGCAGTAGCGGGAGCAAATACAATGAGCAGTTCTTC
CDR3 protein: CASSSGSKYNEQFF

clone size: few
D gene: TRBD2
V gene: TRBV27
J gene: TRBJ2-1
CDR3 DNA: TGTGCCAGCAGTTTAATCCAGGGACTAGCGGACTACAATGAGCAGTTCTTC
CDR3 protein: CASSLIQGLADYNEQFF

clone size: .
D gene: .
V gene: TRBV5-1
J gene: TRBJ2-2
CDR3 DNA: TGCGCCAGCAGACTAGACGGGACCTTTAATACCGGGGAGCTGTTTTTT
CDR3 protein: CASRLDGTFNTGELFF

clone size: .
D gene: .
V gene: TRBV28
J gene: TRBJ1-6
CDR3 DNA: TGTGCCAGCAGGCCCCCCGGGGGGACTTCACCCCTCCACTTT
CDR3 protein: CASRPPGGTSPLHF